The T cell receptor beta chain under discussion was sequenced for a study of T cells in Graves' hyperthyroidism and ophthalmopathy. Study findings and constraints: Ophthalmopathy was identified by the model a median about six months ahead of onset.

This clonotype was seen ten or more times. Its target is unknown. The CDR3 spans 15 residues. V was clipped by 3 bases and J by 2 bases, with 13 bases between them. CDR1 KGHSH and CDR2 LQKENI come from the germline V gene. The source material, RNA transcripts, was used to amplify TCR beta CDR3 regions. A set of HTBI primers served as the primers for a first-round RT-PCR of the TCR CDR3. TCRdb re-derived calls from the multiplex PCR reads in MiXCR, one entry per CDR3 protein. The repertoire includes 300,000 to 450,000 distinct CDR3 sequences, under 15% of them detected once, and approximately 29% sits in the top ten.

Specimen: blood. The receptor comes from a woman between 25 and 40 years old with Graves' hyperthyroidism. The V gene is TRBV18, the J gene TRBJ2-5; perhaps TRBD2 as D (6 bases). CDR3 DNA: TGTGCCAGCTCACCGGGCGGGGCTAGACAAGAGACCCAGTACTTC. It specifies CASSPGGARQETQYF.